The 9 T cell receptor beta chains listed next were all sequenced from one sample in a study of T cell responses to AZD1222 COVID-19 vaccine. Sequenced by immunoSEQ multiplex PCR; TCRdb stores in-frame clones only, minus some. The table records around 160,000 clones, about 90% of them present only once. The sequencing here drew on peripheral blood, taken 28 days after the second AZD1222 dose. These receptors were taken from an adult who received the AZD1222 COVID-19 vaccine.

The chain recombines TRBV6-5 with TRBJ2-7; D is unclear. This CDR3 is 12 amino acids long. CDR1 and CDR2 from the germline V gene are MNHEY and SVGAGI. Trimming shortened V by 7 bases and J by 6 bases, and 13 bases separated the two germline ends. CDR3 sequence: CASTLTGREQYF. Here the CDR3 DNA reads TGTGCCAGCACCTTGACCGGCCGCGAGCAGTACTTC.

The genes are TRBV10-3 and TRBJ1-1; D perhaps matches TRBD1 (5 bases). V shed 6 bases and J shed 0 bases, with 14 bases lying between them. Germline-derived CDR1 and CDR2 are ENHRY and SYGVKD. The CDR3 is made up of 15 amino acids. CDR3 sequence: CAISRAGNMNTEAFF. In nucleotides, the CDR3 is TGTGCCATCAGCAGGGCAGGAAACATGAACACTGAAGCTTTCTTT.

This chain uses TRBV10-3 with TRBJ1-1, with D uncertain. Germline CDR1 reads ENHRY; CDR2 reads SYGVKD. V gave up 8 bases and J gave up 0 bases, with 13 bases separating them. This CDR3 is 14 amino acids long. CDR3 loop: CAIRWGEMNTEAFF. The CDR3 bases are TGTGCCATCCGGTGGGGTGAGATGAACACTGAAGCTTTCTTT.

V is TRBV5-1 and J is TRBJ2-3, with a weak D call TRBD2 (6 bases). CDR1 SGHRS and CDR2 YFSETQ come from the germline V gene. V lost 4 bases to trimming and J lost 9 bases, with 15 bases between them. The CDR3 covers 13 residues. The CDR3: CASSGLEGRTQYF. Written as DNA, the CDR3 is TGCGCCAGCAGCGGCTTGGAGGGGCGCACGCAGTATTTT.

This chain uses TRBV10-3 with TRBJ2-1; 10 bases agree with TRBD2. V was pared by 2 bases and J by 9 bases, with 10 bases of the junction left unmatched. Germline V gives CDR1 ENHRY, CDR2 SYGVKD. The CDR3 extends over 16 amino acids. CDR3 sequence reads: CAISEILAGAGSEQFF. The CDR3 region has the DNA TGTGCCATCAGTGAGATTCTAGCGGGGGCTGGCAGTGAGCAGTTCTTC.

The chain joins TRBV12-3 or TRBV12-4 to TRBJ1-4, with a weak D call TRBD1 (5 bases). The CDR3 sequence is 13 residues long. Between the trimmed V and J ends, which lost 5 bases and 4 bases, there was a span of 8 bases. The DNA for the CDR3 is TGTGCCAGCAGTCGACAGAATAATGAAAAACTGTTTTTT. Translation: CASSRQNNEKLFF.

The V gene is TRBV7-2, the J gene TRBJ1-1; D unresolved. The CDR3 totals 15 residues. The V gene's germline CDR1 is SGHTA and CDR2 FQGNSA. V was clipped by 6 bases and J by 0 bases, with 14 bases between them. CDR3 sequence: CASRLSAGMNTEAFF. The DNA of the CDR3 is TGTGCCAGCAGGTTGTCGGCCGGTATGAACACTGAAGCTTTCTTT. Full variable domain (remainder filled in from reference TRBV7-2 and TRBJ1-1): GAGVSQSPSNKVTEKGKDVELRCDPISGHTALYWYRQSLGQGLEFLIYFQGNSAPDKSGLPSDRFSAERTGGSVSTLTIQRTQQEDSAVYLCASRLSAGMNTEAFFGQGTRLTVV.

This clone was observed once. This sequence joins TRBV10-2 and TRBJ2-1, with no clear D. Germline CDR1 is WSHSY and CDR2 is SAAADI. This CDR3 contains 10 residues. Trimming took 3 bases from V and 8 from J, leaving 2 bases between them. CDR3 bases: TGCGCCAGCAGTGACTATGAGCAGTTCTTC. This gives the protein CASSDYEQFF.

The rearrangement links TRBV6-6 to TRBJ1-1; TRBD1 aligns across 7 bases. The length of the CDR3 is 16 residues. CDR1 and CDR2 (germline): MNHNY, SVGAGI (reference sequence). Trimming at V came to 0 bases and at J to 0 bases, leaving 4 bases not matched to a gene. This CDR3 is CASSYSIGTVNTEAFF. The CDR3 coding sequence is TGTGCCAGCAGTTACTCGATCGGGACAGTGAACACTGAAGCTTTCTTT.